These 12 T cell receptor beta chains were all obtained from the same sample, sequenced in a study of blood T cell repertoires in COVID-19. Generated by immunoSEQ multiplex PCR, the TCRdb table keeps only in-frame clones and is missing some. The data show 270,000 or so clones, about 91% seen once. Sequencing input: PBMCs or T cells enriched from blood (not recorded which). Every receptor here comes from a woman aged 35 to 49 with acute COVID-19.

V is TRBV9 and J is TRBJ1-4, with a tentative D call TRBD1 (5 bases). This CDR3 is 14 amino acids long. The V end was cut by 0 bases, the J end by 6 bases, with 9 bases between. Germline values: CDR1 SGDLS, CDR2 YYNGEE. The CDR3 nucleotides are TGTGCCAGCAGCGTAGGGGGGGACGATGAAAAACTGTTTTTT. Protein product: CASSVGGDDEKLFF.

The V call is TRBV2, the J call TRBJ2-5, with 7 bases identical to TRBD2. The CDR3 sequence is 14 residues long. The J segment lost 5 bases and the V segment lost 6 bases, leaving 9 bases of the junction unmatched. The germline gives CDR1 SNHLY, CDR2 FYNNEI. CDR3 amino acids: CASRDRLAGETQYF. The CDR3 bases are TGTGCCAGCAGAGACCGACTAGCAGGGGAGACCCAGTACTTC.

This chain joins TRBV19 and TRBJ1-5; no clear D gene. Between the trimmed V and J ends, which lost 6 bases and 5 bases, there was a span of 14 bases. The CDR3 totals 14 residues. Germline V lookup: CDR1 LNHDA, CDR2 SQIVND (reference sequence). DNA of the CDR3: TGTGCCAGTAGCGAAAATCGGGAGGATCAGCCCCAGCATTTT. Its protein is CASSENREDQPQHF.

The chain carries TRBV24-1 and TRBJ2-1, with 9 bases that match TRBD1. CDR1 is KGHDR and CDR2 is SFDVKD in the germline V gene. The CDR3 spans 15 residues. With V trimmed by 0 bases and J by 7 bases, 3 bases remained unmatched. The chain's CDR3 is CATSDLMDRGNEQFF. Here the CDR3 DNA reads TGTGCCACCAGTGATTTGATGGACAGGGGTAATGAGCAGTTCTTC.

This CDR3 reads CASRPTGNLNYGYTF. In nucleotides, the CDR3 is TGTGCCAGCAGACCTACAGGGAACCTTAACTATGGCTACACCTTC. V gene TRBV28 combines with J gene TRBJ1-2; D perhaps matches TRBD1 (6 bases). The CDR3 has 15 amino acids. Germline CDR1 MDHEN, CDR2 SYDVKM. V gave up 6 bases and J gave up 1 base, with 15 bases separating them.

This clone was detected ten times or more. The J gene is TRBJ2-3, the V gene TRBV5-4; no clear D. V was pared by 0 bases and J by 2 bases, with 4 bases between. The CDR3 consists of 13 residues. Germline V gives CDR1 SGHNT, CDR2 YYREEE (reference sequence). Here the CDR3 DNA reads TGTGCCAGCAGCTTGGACTCCACAGATACGCAGTATTTT. Residues: CASSLDSTDTQYF.

The chain couples TRBV19 to TRBJ1-1; D possibly corresponds to TRBD1 (6 bases). The ends were cut back, 4 bases at V and 3 bases at J, with 15 bases in the middle. This CDR3 region has 15 residues. Looked up from germline, CDR1 is LNHDA and CDR2 is SQIVND (reference sequence). For the CDR3, the DNA is TGTGCCAGTAGTAAACGTACAGGGATGGACACTGAAGCTTTCTTT. Translation gives CASSKRTGMDTEAFF.

The chain uses TRBV27 and TRBJ1-1, with D uncertain. Germline CDR1 reads MNHEY; CDR2 reads SMNVEV (reference sequence). V was pared by 2 bases and J by 2 bases, with 15 bases between. CDR3 length equals 16 residues. The CDR3 nucleotides read TGTGCCAGCAGTTTAAGGCCTCTGAAACTAAACACTGAAGCTTTCTTT. This translates into CASSLRPLKLNTEAFF.

The chain has TRBV24-1 and TRBJ2-5, with D possibly matching TRBD1 (7 bases). The length of the CDR3 is 17 residues. The V gene lost 3 bases and the J gene lost 5 bases, with 21 bases spanning the gap. Germline V gene sequence: CDR1 KGHDR, CDR2 SFDVKD. The CDR3 DNA is TGTGCCACCAGTGATGTCAGGGGGACGGGAGACGGGGAGACCCAGTACTTC. Protein sequence: CATSDVRGTGDGETQYF.

The chain is built from TRBV24-1 and TRBJ1-1; D not resolved. The germline V gene encodes CDR1 KGHDR and CDR2 SFDVKD. The CDR3 totals 14 residues. V lost 2 bases and J lost 3, with 9 bases in between. The CDR3 region is CATSDSTRHTEAFF. For the CDR3, the DNA is TGTGCCACCAGTGATTCGACTAGGCACACTGAAGCTTTCTTT.

The gene calls are TRBV19 and TRBJ2-3, with TRBD2 matching 7 bases. The ends lost 6 bases at V and 3 bases at J; junction bases unmatched: 9. The CDR3 has 15 amino acids. Germline-derived CDR1 and CDR2 are LNHDA and SQIVND (reference sequence). The CDR3 reads CASSLAVGPTDTQYF. The CDR3 region has the DNA TGTGCCAGTAGCCTAGCGGTGGGTCCTACAGATACGCAGTATTTT.

V gene TRBV19 combines with J gene TRBJ1-1, with 8 positions matching TRBD1. The trim removed 7 bases at V and 10 bases at J, leaving 5 bases unmatched. The CDR3 has 11 residues. Germline assignment: CDR1 LNHDA and CDR2 SQIVND (reference sequence). The chain's CDR3 is CASKAGGAAFF. DNA of the CDR3: TGTGCCAGTAAGGCAGGGGGCGCAGCTTTCTTT. Looking up the rest from reference TRBV19 and TRBJ1-1 gives the full variable domain: DGGITQSPKYLFRKEGQNVTLSCEQNLNHDAMYWYRQDPGQGLRLIYYSQIVNDFQKGDIAEGYSVSREKKESFPLTVTSAQKNPTAFYLCASKAGGAAFFGQGTRLTVV.